This TCR beta chain was found in a study of identical twins. With 4 bases removed from V and 3 bases from J, the gap between germline ends came to 10 bases. This CDR3 contains 14 residues. CDR1 and CDR2 from the germline V gene are MRHNA and SNTAGT. Many counts were recorded for this clonotype. TCRdb redid the calling of the 5' RACE reads with MiXCR, one entry per CDR3 protein. The data show hundreds of thousands of distinct CDR3 sequences, approximately 13% seen once. The same data also went into a second study, on yellow fever vaccine responses in identical twins.

The sequenced sample was CD8+ T cells sorted from blood. The gene calls are TRBV6-4 and TRBJ2-1; D not resolved. The receptor comes from a young woman in good health. This CDR3 reads CASSATDGYNEQFF. The CDR3, as DNA: TGTGCCAGCAGTGCCACGGACGGCTACAATGAGCAGTTCTTC.